The entry below describes one T cell receptor beta chain. What it binds is unknown. Patients all relapsed after autologous stem cell transplantation, and there was variation in brentuximab vedotin exposure. Germline assignment: CDR1 SGHDN and CDR2 FVKESK. V was cut by 6 bases and J by 7 bases, with 15 bases left in between. The CDR3 is made up of 13 amino acids. The protocol was immunoSEQ multiplex PCR, while the TCRdb copy is restricted to in-frame clones and leaves out a portion. Altogether about 97,000 clones are present, approximately 88% being singletons, with the ten largest covering 10% to 15%. The data were obtained in a study of PD-1 blockade in classical Hodgkin lymphoma. Overall study: Nivolumab dosing for patients was 3 mg/kg, administered intravenously every 2 weeks. Study-wide findings and caveats: Newly diagnosed patients were reported to start with lower TCR diversity than healthy donors. The drivers behind the repertoire differences, possibly disease activity or prior therapy, remain undefined. Newly diagnosed and completely responding patients shared comparable baseline diversity.

This sequence joins TRBV14 and TRBJ2-5, with D perhaps matching TRBD1 or TRBD2 (5 bases each). This clonotype was sampled from a human donor with classical Hodgkin lymphoma. The input for sequencing was peripheral blood mononuclear cells (PBMCs), taken at baseline. CDR3 sequence reads: CASSRTVQGTQYF. CDR3 nucleotides: TGTGCCAGCAGTCGGACTGTGCAGGGGACCCAGTACTTC.